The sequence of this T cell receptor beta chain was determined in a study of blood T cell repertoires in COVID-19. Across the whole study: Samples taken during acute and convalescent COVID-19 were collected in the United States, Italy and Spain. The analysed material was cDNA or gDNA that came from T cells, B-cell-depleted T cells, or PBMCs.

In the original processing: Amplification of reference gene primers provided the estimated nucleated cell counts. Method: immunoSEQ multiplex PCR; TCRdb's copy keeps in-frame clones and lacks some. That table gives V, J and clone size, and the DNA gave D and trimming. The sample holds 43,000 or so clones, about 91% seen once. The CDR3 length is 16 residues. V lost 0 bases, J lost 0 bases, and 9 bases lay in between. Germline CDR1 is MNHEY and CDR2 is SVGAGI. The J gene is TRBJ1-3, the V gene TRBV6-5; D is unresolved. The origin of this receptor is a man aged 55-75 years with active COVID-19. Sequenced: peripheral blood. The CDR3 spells CASSYSNSHSGNTIYF. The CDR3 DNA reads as TGTGCCAGCAGTTACTCGAACAGCCACTCTGGAAACACCATATATTTT.